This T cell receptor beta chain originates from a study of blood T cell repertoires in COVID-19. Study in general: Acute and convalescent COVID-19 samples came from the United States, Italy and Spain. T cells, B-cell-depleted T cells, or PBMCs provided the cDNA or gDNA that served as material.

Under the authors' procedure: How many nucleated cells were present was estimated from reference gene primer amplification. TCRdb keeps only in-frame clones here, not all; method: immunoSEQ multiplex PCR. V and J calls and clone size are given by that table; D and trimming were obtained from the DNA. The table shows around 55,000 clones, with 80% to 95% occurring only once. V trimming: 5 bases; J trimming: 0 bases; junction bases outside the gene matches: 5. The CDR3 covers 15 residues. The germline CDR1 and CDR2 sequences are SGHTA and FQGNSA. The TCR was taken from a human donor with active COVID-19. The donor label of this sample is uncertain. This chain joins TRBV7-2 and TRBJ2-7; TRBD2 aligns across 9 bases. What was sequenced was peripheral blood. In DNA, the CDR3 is TGTGCCAGCAGCCTAACTAGCGGGCTCTCCTACGAGCAGTACTTC. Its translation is CASSLTSGLSYEQYF.